This is a list of T cell receptor beta chains from one sample in a study of shared clonotypes between healthy human individuals. The table came from immunoSEQ multiplex PCR; TCRdb's copy has only in-frame clones and leaves some out. The repertoire includes just over 2,000,000 clones, over 85% of them detected once, and 0.1% to 0.15% sits in the top ten. The sample comprised naive CD4+ T cells sorted from blood. The receptors were gathered from a young man in good health. Both conserved end residues are part of each CDR3. D genes are given only for firm matches. Where a row states a size, it is once, few, many or the class of an expanded clone; other rows omit it.

J | D | size | V | CDR3 | DNA
TRBJ2-2 | - | - | TRBV28 | CASSFRVGFGELFF | TGTGCCAGCAGTTTCAGGGTCGGGTTCGGGGAGCTGTTTTTT
TRBJ2-2 | - | - | TRBV6-6 | CASRVGRGYTGELFF | TGTGCCAGCAGGGTTGGGCGGGGATACACCGGGGAGCTGTTTTTT
TRBJ2-7 | - | - | TRBV14 | CASSPGGTTSALREQYF | TGTGCCAGCAGCCCCGGAGGGACCACTTCAGCCCTTCGCGAGCAGTACTTC
TRBJ2-5 | TRBD2 | - | TRBV7-6 | CASSRLAGGPETQYF | TGTGCCAGCAGCCGACTAGCGGGAGGGCCGGAGACCCAGTACTTC
TRBJ1-5 | - | - | TRBV6-1 | CASTDLSPGAFNQPQHF | TGTGCCAGCACTGACTTATCGCCAGGAGCTTTCAATCAGCCCCAGCATTTT
TRBJ1-1 | - | once | TRBV5-8 | CASSHAGLNTEAFF | TGTGCCAGCAGCCACGCAGGGTTGAACACTGAAGCTTTCTTT
TRBJ1-1 | - | - | TRBV6-5 | CASSGPGAEAFF | TGTGCCAGCAGCGGCCCAGGGGCTGAAGCTTTCTTT
TRBJ2-7 | TRBD1 | - | TRBV19 | CASGQGAAYEQYF | TGTGCCAGTGGACAGGGGGCCGCCTACGAGCAGTACTTC
TRBJ2-5 | TRBD2 | - | TRBV10-1 | CASSDSGYQETQYF | TGCGCCAGCAGTGATAGCGGGTACCAAGAGACCCAGTACTTC
TRBJ1-5 | - | - | TRBV30 | CAWTQDSYSNQPQHF | TGTGCCTGGACCCAAGACAGTTATAGCAATCAGCCCCAGCATTTT
TRBJ1-6 | - | - | TRBV19 | CASSIVTAYNSPLHF | TGTGCCAGTAGTATCGTCACAGCCTATAATTCACCCCTCCACTTT
TRBJ1-4 | TRBD1 | - | TRBV7-9 | CASSLLLDRPNEKLFF | TGTGCCAGCAGCTTACTTCTGGACAGGCCGAATGAAAAACTGTTTTTT
TRBJ2-6 | - | - | TRBV4-1 | CASSQDIGEANAGANVLTF | TGCGCCAGCAGCCAAGATATAGGAGAGGCCAACGCTGGGGCCAACGTCCTGACTTTC
TRBJ2-7 | TRBD2 | once | TRBV27 | CASSLVLAGGPSYEQYF | TGTGCCAGCAGTTTAGTACTAGCGGGGGGTCCGTCCTACGAGCAGTACTTC
TRBJ1-2 | - | once | TRBV6-1 | CASSEGAGLAGYTF | TGTGCCAGCAGTGAAGGGGCAGGGCTGGCGGGCTACACCTTC
TRBJ2-7 | TRBD2 | - | TRBV19 | CASSLSAGVDEQYF | TGTGCCAGTAGTCTCTCCGCGGGGGTCGACGAGCAGTACTTC
TRBJ2-1 | - | - | TRBV14 | CATLGRPYNEQFF | TGTGCCACCCTGGGCCGACCCTACAATGAGCAGTTCTTC
TRBJ2-5 | - | - | TRBV5-4 | CASSWGSGRRQETQYF | TGTGCCAGCAGCTGGGGTTCCGGCAGACGCCAAGAGACCCAGTACTTC
TRBJ2-4 | TRBD2 | - | TRBV5-5 | CASSLSPGLAGLLAKNIQYF | TGTGCCAGCAGCTTGAGTCCGGGACTAGCGGGGTTACTAGCCAAAAACATTCAGTACTTC
TRBJ2-3 | TRBD1 | - | TRBV6-1 | CASRRGTGVTDTQYF | TGTGCCAGCAGAAGGGGGACAGGCGTAACGGATACGCAGTATTTT
TRBJ2-5 | - | - | TRBV21-1 | CASSKPGETQYF | TGTGCCAGCAGCAAACCGGGGGAGACCCAGTACTTC
TRBJ2-2 | - | - | TRBV19 | CATTEGLYTGELFF | TGTGCCACCACAGAGGGACTCTACACCGGGGAGCTGTTTTTT
TRBJ2-5 | - | - | TRBV4-1 | CASSQGVQETQYF | TGCGCCAGCAGCCAAGGGGTACAAGAGACCCAGTACTTC
TRBJ2-1 | TRBD2 | - | TRBV18 | CASSPLSWSGTGESYNEQFF | TGTGCCAGCTCCCCCCTAAGTTGGAGCGGGACTGGCGAATCCTACAATGAGCAGTTCTTC
TRBJ1-2 | - | - | TRBV10-3 | CAIFGFGNYGYTF | TGTGCCATCTTTGGGTTCGGTAACTATGGCTACACCTTC
TRBJ2-7 | - | - | TRBV5-1 | CASSPKDYARGDTYEQYF | TGCGCCAGCAGCCCCAAAGATTATGCCAGGGGGGACACCTACGAGCAGTACTTC
TRBJ1-5 | - | - | TRBV6-5 | CASGRRDQPQHF | TGTGCCAGCGGCAGGAGGGATCAGCCCCAGCATTTT
TRBJ2-2 | TRBD2 | - | TRBV5-1 | CASSSAGDMTGELFF | TGCGCCAGCAGCTCAGCGGGAGATATGACCGGGGAGCTGTTTTTT
TRBJ2-3 | - | - | TRBV5-1 | CASSPQTGVQDTQYF | TGCGCCAGCAGCCCGCAGACGGGAGTACAGGATACGCAGTATTTT
TRBJ1-5 | - | once | TRBV19 | CASSIALIWVGGYGQPQHF | TGTGCCAGTAGTATAGCGCTCATCTGGGTCGGGGGATACGGTCAGCCCCAGCATTTT
TRBJ1-4 | TRBD1 | once | TRBV9 | CASSVDRGTNEKLFF | TGTGCCAGCAGCGTAGACAGGGGCACTAATGAAAAACTGTTTTTT
TRBJ1-5 | - | - | TRBV7-2 | CASSLTGWGNQPQHF | TGTGCCAGCAGCTTAACGGGATGGGGAAATCAGCCCCAGCATTTT
TRBJ1-5 | TRBD1 | - | TRBV30 | CAWRQQGASNQPQHF | TGTGCCTGGAGGCAACAGGGGGCGAGCAATCAGCCCCAGCATTTT
TRBJ2-1 | TRBD2 | - | TRBV11-2 | CASSSTNGGSSYNEQFF | TGTGCCAGCAGCTCGACAAACGGGGGGAGCTCCTACAATGAGCAGTTCTTC
TRBJ2-7 | TRBD1 | - | TRBV2 | CASKSRQGPYEQYF | TGTGCCAGCAAAAGTAGACAGGGACCCTACGAGCAGTACTTC
TRBJ1-5 | - | - | TRBV11-2 | CASSLDRPNQPQHF | TGTGCCAGCAGCTTAGACAGGCCCAATCAGCCCCAGCATTTT
TRBJ2-3 | TRBD1 | - | TRBV5-5 | CASSSRGPGADTQYF | TGTGCCAGCAGCTCCAGGGGGCCCGGGGCAGATACGCAGTATTTT
TRBJ2-7 | - | - | TRBV30 | CAWGSESTKQYF | TGTGCCTGGGGTTCGGAGAGTACGAAGCAGTACTTC
TRBJ1-4 | TRBD1 | once | TRBV6-1 | CASTPGQGTEKLFF | TGTGCCAGCACCCCGGGACAGGGGACTGAAAAACTGTTTTTT
TRBJ2-4 | - | few | TRBV27 | CASSPGRGKNIQYF | TGTGCCAGCAGTCCCGGGAGAGGGAAAAACATTCAGTACTTC
TRBJ2-3 | - | - | TRBV7-9 | CASSLAGVADTQYF | TGTGCCAGCAGCTTAGCGGGTGTGGCAGATACGCAGTATTTT
TRBJ1-6 | - | - | TRBV6-6 | CASSASGADSPLHF | TGTGCCAGCAGTGCCTCTGGGGCCGATTCACCCCTCCACTTT
TRBJ2-2 | - | - | TRBV19 | CASSPEGTGELFF | TGTGCCAGTAGTCCGGAGGGCACCGGGGAGCTGTTTTTT
TRBJ1-1 | - | - | TRBV5-1 | CASSFGTANTEAFF | TGCGCCAGCAGCTTTGGGACGGCGAACACTGAAGCTTTCTTT
TRBJ2-7 | - | - | TRBV18 | CASSPYQGPYEQYF | TGTGCCAGCTCACCTTACCAGGGGCCCTACGAGCAGTACTTC
TRBJ2-5 | TRBD2 | - | TRBV10-1 | CASSFSTGGTGETQYF | TGCGCCAGCAGTTTCTCGACGGGAGGGACGGGAGAGACCCAGTACTTC
TRBJ1-1 | - | once | TRBV5-1 | CASSLVGTEAFF | TGCGCCAGCAGCTTGGTAGGCACTGAAGCTTTCTTT
TRBJ2-5 | TRBD2 | - | TRBV7-2 | CASSYSGRGRETQYF | TGTGCCAGCAGCTATAGCGGGAGAGGGAGAGAGACCCAGTACTTC
TRBJ2-3 | TRBD2 | - | TRBV9 | CASSVAGGSSMSADTQYF | TGTGCCAGCAGCGTAGCAGGCGGGAGTTCTATGAGTGCAGATACGCAGTATTTT
TRBJ1-2 | - | - | TRBV6-1 | CASSEGGGYGYTF | TGTGCCAGCAGCGAGGGAGGGGGCTATGGCTACACCTTC
TRBJ2-7 | - | - | TRBV6-5 | CASSYSALQGYEQYF | TGTGCCAGCAGTTACTCGGCTTTGCAGGGCTACGAGCAGTACTTC
TRBJ1-2 | - | - | TRBV10-3 | CAISESWGTGGYTF | TGTGCCATCAGTGAGTCGTGGGGGACGGGCGGCTACACCTTC
TRBJ2-3 | - | - | TRBV29-1 | CSGGTGATDTQYF | TGCAGCGGGGGGACCGGGGCCACAGATACGCAGTATTTT
TRBJ2-3 | - | - | TRBV5-1 | CASSLALGPDTQYF | TGCGCCAGCAGCTTGGCCTTAGGACCGGATACGCAGTATTTT
TRBJ2-1 | - | - | TRBV2 | CASREWSNEQFF | TGTGCCAGCAGGGAGTGGTCGAATGAGCAGTTCTTC
TRBJ1-6 | - | - | TRBV6-4 | CASSVTAGDNSPLHF | TGTGCCAGCAGTGTGACGGCAGGGGATAATTCACCCCTCCACTTT
TRBJ2-7 | TRBD2 | - | TRBV5-1 | CASSLLAGGPSYEQYF | TGCGCCAGCAGCTTACTCGCGGGGGGGCCTTCCTACGAGCAGTACTTC
TRBJ1-1 | - | - | TRBV18 | CASSVRNTEAFF | TGTGCCAGCTCAGTCAGGAACACTGAAGCTTTCTTT
TRBJ2-7 | - | - | TRBV6-5 | CASTNGNLYEQYF | TGTGCCAGCACTAATGGAAACTTGTACGAGCAGTACTTC